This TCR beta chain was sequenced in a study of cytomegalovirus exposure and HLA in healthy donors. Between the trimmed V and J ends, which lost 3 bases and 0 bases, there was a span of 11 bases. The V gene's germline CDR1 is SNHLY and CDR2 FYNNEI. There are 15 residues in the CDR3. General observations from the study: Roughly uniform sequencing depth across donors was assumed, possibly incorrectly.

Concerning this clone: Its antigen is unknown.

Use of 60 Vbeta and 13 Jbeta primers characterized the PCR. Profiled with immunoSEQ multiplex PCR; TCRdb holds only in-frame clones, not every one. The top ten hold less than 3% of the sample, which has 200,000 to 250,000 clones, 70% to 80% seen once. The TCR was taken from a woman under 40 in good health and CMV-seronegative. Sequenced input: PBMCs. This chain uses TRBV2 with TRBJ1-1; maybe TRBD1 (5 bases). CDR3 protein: CASSDRGSVNTEAFF. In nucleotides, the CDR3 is TGTGCCAGCAGTGATCGGGGGTCAGTGAACACTGAAGCTTTCTTT.